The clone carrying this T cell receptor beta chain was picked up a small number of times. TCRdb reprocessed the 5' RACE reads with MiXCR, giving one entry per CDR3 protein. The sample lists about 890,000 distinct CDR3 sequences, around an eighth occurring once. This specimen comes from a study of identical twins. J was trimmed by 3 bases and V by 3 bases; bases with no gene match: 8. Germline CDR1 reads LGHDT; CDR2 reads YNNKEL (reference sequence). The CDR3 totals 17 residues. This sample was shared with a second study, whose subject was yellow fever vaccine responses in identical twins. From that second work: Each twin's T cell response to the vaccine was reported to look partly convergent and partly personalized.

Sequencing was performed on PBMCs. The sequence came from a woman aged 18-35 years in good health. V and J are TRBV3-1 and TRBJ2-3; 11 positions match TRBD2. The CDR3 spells CASSHPGGLAVTDTQYF. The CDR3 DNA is TGTGCCAGCAGCCACCCCGGGGGACTAGCGGTGACAGATACGCAGTATTTT.